This T cell receptor (beta chain) comes out of a study of identical twins. Per the germline V gene, CDR1 is SGHKS and CDR2 is YYEKEE (reference sequence). This CDR3 has 14 residues. The junction had 6 bases not matched to a gene; V was cut back by 0 bases and J by 7 bases. Many counts were recorded for this clonotype. TCRdb processed the 5' RACE reads anew with MiXCR; each CDR3 protein has one entry. The table lists approximately 670,000 distinct CDR3 sequences, around 6.1% of them singletons. The sequencing input was naive T cells sorted from blood. J is TRBJ2-5 and V is TRBV5-5, with 7 positions matching TRBD2. The TCR originated in a young man in good health. The CDR3 protein is CASSLGSGRTTQYF. The CDR3 region has the DNA TGTGCCAGCAGCTTGGGTAGCGGGCGTACGACCCAGTACTTC.